This is a list of T cell receptor beta chains from one sample in a study of identical twins. MiXCR was run by TCRdb on the 5' RACE reads, yielding one entry per CDR3 protein. Among about 720,000 distinct CDR3 sequences listed, around a sixth were seen once. These data were likewise used in another study, on T cells expressing NK-cell markers.

The sequenced material came from PBMCs. Receptor source: a woman younger than 35 in good health. The CDR3 runs from the conserved cysteine through the conserved F or W. D genes are given only for firm matches. Rows may omit the clone size; those that give it use once, few, many or a size class.

CDR3 DNA: TGCGCCAGCAGGGTTACTAGCGGGAGGGCTCGCGACGAGCAGTACTTC; CDR3 protein: CASRVTSGRARDEQYF; D gene: TRBD2; clone size: -; CDR3 length: 16; V gene: TRBV5-1; J gene: TRBJ2-7
CDR3 DNA: TGCGCCAGCAGCGTCACAACAGGGTCAGAGGATACGCAGTATTTT; CDR3 protein: CASSVTTGSEDTQYF; D gene: -; clone size: few; CDR3 length: 15; V gene: TRBV5-1; J gene: TRBJ2-3
CDR3 DNA: TGTGCCAGCAGCTTAACGGGGGGAAGGACAGGTCTAGAGACCCAGTACTTC; CDR3 protein: CASSLTGGRTGLETQYF; D gene: -; clone size: -; CDR3 length: 17; V gene: TRBV7-3; J gene: TRBJ2-5
CDR3 DNA: TGCGCCAGCAGCCAGGTGGTCCGCTACGAGCAGTACTTC; CDR3 protein: CASSQVVRYEQYF; D gene: -; clone size: -; CDR3 length: 13; V gene: TRBV4-1; J gene: TRBJ2-7
CDR3 DNA: TGCGCCAGCAGCTTGGGCTCTGCGGAGGAGCAGTACTTC; CDR3 protein: CASSLGSAEEQYF; D gene: -; clone size: -; CDR3 length: 13; V gene: TRBV5-1; J gene: TRBJ2-7
CDR3 DNA: TGTGCCAGCAGTTACGAGTCGGCAGAAGCTTTCTTT; CDR3 protein: CASSYESAEAFF; D gene: -; clone size: -; CDR3 length: 12; V gene: TRBV6-6; J gene: TRBJ1-1
CDR3 DNA: TGCAGTGCTAGTGAGCGGGGTTTATACGAGCAGTACTTC; CDR3 protein: CSASERGLYEQYF; D gene: TRBD2; clone size: few; CDR3 length: 13; V gene: TRBV20-1; J gene: TRBJ2-7
CDR3 DNA: TGTGCCAGCAGCGTAGACAGCAATGAGCAGTTCTTC; CDR3 protein: CASSVDSNEQFF; D gene: -; clone size: few; CDR3 length: 12; V gene: TRBV6-5; J gene: TRBJ2-1
CDR3 DNA: TGTGCCAGCAGCGTAGGGGGTAGCGGGGGGAAAGAGCAGTACTTC; CDR3 protein: CASSVGGSGGKEQYF; D gene: TRBD2; clone size: -; CDR3 length: 15; V gene: TRBV9; J gene: TRBJ2-7
CDR3 DNA: TGTGCCTGGAGTGTAACGGCCGGGCAGTACTTC; CDR3 protein: CAWSVTAGQYF; D gene: -; clone size: once; CDR3 length: 11; V gene: TRBV30; J gene: TRBJ2-7
CDR3 DNA: TGCAGTGCTTCGGACCCGGCGGGCGAGCAGTACTTC; CDR3 protein: CSASDPAGEQYF; D gene: -; clone size: -; CDR3 length: 12; V gene: TRBV20-1; J gene: TRBJ2-7
CDR3 DNA: TGTGCCAGCTCCCCCGGGACAGGGGGCACGGAGACCCAGTACTTC; CDR3 protein: CASSPGTGGTETQYF; D gene: TRBD1; clone size: -; CDR3 length: 15; V gene: TRBV9; J gene: TRBJ2-5
CDR3 DNA: TGTGCCAGCACCCCGACAGGAACCAATTCACCCCTCCACTTT; CDR3 protein: CASTPTGTNSPLHF; D gene: -; clone size: -; CDR3 length: 14; V gene: TRBV12-3/TRBV12-4; J gene: TRBJ1-6
CDR3 DNA: TGTGCCAGCAGCCGCACCGCCCTCTTGGACACCTACTACAATGAGCAGTTCTTC; CDR3 protein: CASSRTALLDTYYNEQFF; D gene: -; clone size: -; CDR3 length: 18; V gene: TRBV4-2; J gene: TRBJ2-1
CDR3 DNA: TGCAGTGCTCGGGACCACCGGCATGGCTACACCTTC; CDR3 protein: CSARDHRHGYTF; D gene: -; clone size: -; CDR3 length: 12; V gene: TRBV20-1; J gene: TRBJ1-2
CDR3 DNA: TGTGCCACCAGCAGAGAACGCTCTATGGGGGAGCTGTTTTTT; CDR3 protein: CATSRERSMGELFF; D gene: -; clone size: -; CDR3 length: 14; V gene: TRBV15; J gene: TRBJ2-2
CDR3 DNA: TGTGCCAGCAGTTACATTCCCGGGACAGGGTTGCATGGCTACACCTTC; CDR3 protein: CASSYIPGTGLHGYTF; D gene: TRBD1; clone size: -; CDR3 length: 16; V gene: TRBV6-5; J gene: TRBJ1-2
CDR3 DNA: TGTGCCAGCAGAGCACACAGGGTCCGGCAAGAGACCCAGTACTTC; CDR3 protein: CASRAHRVRQETQYF; D gene: -; clone size: few; CDR3 length: 15; V gene: TRBV2; J gene: TRBJ2-5
CDR3 DNA: TGTGCCATCAGAGAGGAGGGGGGAACCTACGAGCAGTACTTC; CDR3 protein: CAIREEGGTYEQYF; D gene: -; clone size: -; CDR3 length: 14; V gene: TRBV10-3; J gene: TRBJ2-7
CDR3 DNA: TGCAGTGCTAGACCCGGCGGGGGGGGATACACCGGGGAGCTGTTTTTT; CDR3 protein: CSARPGGGGYTGELFF; D gene: TRBD2; clone size: many; CDR3 length: 16; V gene: TRBV20-1; J gene: TRBJ2-2
CDR3 DNA: TGTGCCAGCATCCAAGGACGGATCTCCTACAATGAGCAGTTCTTC; CDR3 protein: CASIQGRISYNEQFF; D gene: -; clone size: -; CDR3 length: 15; V gene: TRBV12-3/TRBV12-4; J gene: TRBJ2-1
CDR3 DNA: TGTGCCAGCAGTTTAAGGGAGGAGTTCTACGAGCAGTACTTC; CDR3 protein: CASSLREEFYEQYF; D gene: -; clone size: few; CDR3 length: 14; V gene: TRBV12-3/TRBV12-4; J gene: TRBJ2-7
CDR3 DNA: TGCAGCGTGGACATCAACATGAACACTGAAGCTTTCTTT; CDR3 protein: CSVDINMNTEAFF; D gene: -; clone size: few; CDR3 length: 13; V gene: TRBV29-1; J gene: TRBJ1-1
CDR3 DNA: TGTGCCATCAGTGAGTCGAACCCGGGAGATGAGCAGTTCTTC; CDR3 protein: CAISESNPGDEQFF; D gene: -; clone size: -; CDR3 length: 14; V gene: TRBV10-3; J gene: TRBJ2-1
CDR3 DNA: TGTGCCAGAGGGTTGGGTGAGCAGTACTTC; CDR3 protein: CARGLGEQYF; D gene: -; clone size: once; CDR3 length: 10; V gene: TRBV2; J gene: TRBJ2-7
CDR3 DNA: TGTGCCAGCAGGCCTGACGGCGGGCGTGAAAAACTGTTTTTT; CDR3 protein: CASRPDGGREKLFF; D gene: -; clone size: few; CDR3 length: 14; V gene: TRBV12-3/TRBV12-4; J gene: TRBJ1-4
CDR3 DNA: TGTGCCAGCAGCCTGGGAGGGGGAGGTGGAGAGACCCAGTACTTC; CDR3 protein: CASSLGGGGGETQYF; D gene: -; clone size: few; CDR3 length: 15; V gene: TRBV11-2; J gene: TRBJ2-5
CDR3 DNA: TGTGCCAGCTCACGAGTTGGGGCCAACGTCCTGACTTTC; CDR3 protein: CASSRVGANVLTF; D gene: -; clone size: -; CDR3 length: 13; V gene: TRBV18; J gene: TRBJ2-6
CDR3 DNA: TGTGCCAGCAGCTTAGGGGCTAGCGGGAACACAGATACGCAGTATTTT; CDR3 protein: CASSLGASGNTDTQYF; D gene: TRBD2; clone size: few; CDR3 length: 16; V gene: TRBV7-9; J gene: TRBJ2-3
CDR3 DNA: TGCGCCAGCAGCTTCCTCCCGGGGGCTTATTACAATGAGCAGTTCTTC; CDR3 protein: CASSFLPGAYYNEQFF; D gene: -; clone size: -; CDR3 length: 16; V gene: TRBV5-1; J gene: TRBJ2-1
CDR3 DNA: TGTGCCACCAGTGGAGGTTACGAGCAGTACTTC; CDR3 protein: CATSGGYEQYF; D gene: -; clone size: many; CDR3 length: 11; V gene: TRBV24-1; J gene: TRBJ2-7